A single sample gave rise to the 30 T cell receptor beta chains below, sequenced in a study of CD4 T cell repertoires in COVID-19. Sequencing was performed with immunoSEQ multiplex PCR; in TCRdb, only in-frame clones are kept and a portion is missing. In the table there are more than 65,000 clones, approximately 83% of which are singletons. Material: CD4+ T cells from peripheral blood, obtained after recovery from COVID-19. These receptor sequences come from a human donor who had COVID-19.

The chain employs TRBV5-5 and TRBJ1-4, with D hard to call. The CDR3 is made up of 14 amino acids. The V and J ends lost 1 base and 2 bases respectively, with 6 bases between them. Germline V gives CDR1 SGHKS, CDR2 YYEKEE (reference sequence). The DNA of the CDR3 is TGTGCCAGCAGCTTGTATTGGACTAATGAAAAACTGTTTTTT. Translation: CASSLYWTNEKLFF. Full variable domain (rest looked up from reference TRBV5-5 and TRBJ1-4): DAGVTQSPTHLIKTRGQQVTLRCSPISGHKSVSWYQQVLGQGPQFIFQYYEKEERGRGNFPDRFSARQFPNYSSELNVNALLLGDSALYLCASSLYWTNEKLFFGSGTQLSVL.

This clone occurred once. The chain has TRBV6-1 and TRBJ1-5, with TRBD1 as a possible D gene (5 bases). The germline gives CDR1 MNHNS, CDR2 SASEGT. The CDR3 length is 17 residues. Trimming left V 4 bases short and J 2 bases short, with 18 bases between. The CDR3 sequence: CASSGRGRRGGNQPQHF. As DNA, the CDR3 is TGTGCCAGCAGTGGCCGAGGCAGGAGGGGTGGCAATCAGCCCCAGCATTTT.

CDR3 DNA: TGTGCCTGGAGTGGACGTAGGGGGCCTTCTAGCTATGGCTACACCTTC. Translation: CAWSGRRGPSSYGYTF. The rearrangement uses TRBV30 and TRBJ1-2; 7 bases match TRBD1. CDR1 is GTSNPN, CDR2 SVGIG, per germline (reference sequence). V gave up 1 base and J gave up 4 bases; unmatched junction bases: 12. The CDR3 runs to 16 residues.

The chain recombines TRBV28 with TRBJ1-1, with D maybe TRBD1 (5 bases). Germline CDR1 is MDHEN and CDR2 is SYDVKM. The CDR3 sequence is 15 residues long. V lost 5 bases and J lost 6, with 19 bases in between. The CDR3 DNA reads TGTGCCAGCAGTACCTCCGGGACTATCCGGTCTGAAGCTTTCTTT. It codes for CASSTSGTIRSEAFF.

The chain uses TRBV19 and TRBJ2-7; D not certain. The CDR3 consists of 13 residues. V was pared by 6 bases and J by 3 bases, with 12 bases between. CDR1 and CDR2 from the germline V gene are LNHDA and SQIVND (reference sequence). CDR3 sequence (DNA): TGTGCCAGTAGCCGAAGAATGGACTACGAGCAGTACTTC. As protein: CASSRRMDYEQYF.

CDR3: CASRPGQVSYGYTF. Here the CDR3 DNA reads TGCGCCAGCAGACCCGGACAGGTCAGCTATGGCTACACCTTC. This chain joins TRBV5-1 and TRBJ1-2; 7 positions match TRBD1. CDR3 length: 14 residues. Germline V gene data show CDR1 as SGHRS and CDR2 as YFSETQ. V gave up 5 bases and J gave up 4 bases; unmatched junction bases: 8.

The V call is TRBV6-1, the J call TRBJ2-5; D unclear. Germline loops: CDR1 MNHNS, CDR2 SASEGT. V was cut by 2 bases and J by 5 bases, with 6 bases left in between. This CDR3 comprises 12 residues. CDR3 DNA: TGTGCCAGCAGTGAACTTTCGGAGACCCAGTACTTC. Amino acid sequence: CASSELSETQYF.

V usage is TRBV23-1 and J usage is TRBJ2-1; weak D call: TRBD1 (5 bases). TRBV23-1 is an ORF, and what it does is uncertain. V lost 0 bases to trimming and J lost 4 bases, with 13 bases between them. The CDR3 covers 16 residues. The CDR3 sequence: CASSQSIRGLYNEQFF. In DNA form, the CDR3 reads TGCGCCAGCAGTCAATCGATTAGGGGCCTATACAATGAGCAGTTCTTC.

This rearrangement joins TRBV21-1 to TRBJ2-6; the D segment call TRBD2 is taken from the table without a DNA check. TRBV21-1 constitutes a pseudogene. The CDR3 is 18 residues long. The DNA for the CDR3 is TGTGCCAGCAGCAGGGGGACTAGCGGGTTCTCTGGGGCCAACGTCCTGACTTTC. Translating gives CASSRGTSGFSGANVLTF.

V usage is TRBV29-1 and J usage is TRBJ1-5, with unresolved D. The CDR3 spans 12 residues. Trimming pared 6 bases from V and 5 bases from J, leaving 11 bases between. Per germline, CDR1 SQVTM and CDR2 ANQGSEA. This CDR3 is CSVTEGDQPQHF. The CDR3 nucleotides are TGCAGCGTCACAGAGGGAGATCAGCCCCAGCATTTT.

The rearrangement links TRBV5-1 to TRBJ2-5, with D possibly matching TRBD1 (6 bases). V was trimmed by 0 bases and J by 2 bases, leaving 11 bases between them. Germline V lookup: CDR1 SGHRS, CDR2 YFSETQ. This CDR3 contains 15 residues. The CDR3 coding sequence is TGCGCCAGCAGCTTGGGACAGGTTGTTCAAGAGACCCAGTACTTC. Translated: CASSLGQVVQETQYF.

This CDR3 reads CASSLSRDRGLHYGYTF. The CDR3 nucleotides read TGTGCCAGCAGTTTATCCCGGGACAGGGGGCTTCACTATGGCTACACCTTC. This chain uses TRBV27 with TRBJ1-2; 12 bases are shared with TRBD1. V lost 0 bases and J lost 3; bases outside the gene matches: 5. Germline CDR1 and CDR2: MNHEY and SMNVEV (reference sequence). The length of the CDR3 is 17 residues.

The chain is built from TRBV15 and TRBJ2-7, with TRBD2 matching over 8 bases. The V gene end was trimmed by 3 bases and the J gene end by 4 bases; junction bases not matched to a gene: 2. This CDR3 contains 13 residues. From germline, CDR1 is LNHNV and CDR2 YYDKDF (reference sequence). CDR3 protein: CATSRTGGYEQYF. CDR3 nucleotides: TGTGCCACCAGCAGGACGGGGGGGTACGAGCAGTACTTC.

As DNA, the CDR3 is TGTGCCACCAGTGATTTTAGTAGCGGGAGCAATGAGCAGTTCTTC. Its translation: CATSDFSSGSNEQFF. V and J are TRBV24-1 and TRBJ2-1, with 9 positions matching TRBD2. The CDR3 is 15 amino acids. V lost 1 base, J lost 6 bases, and 3 bases stayed unmatched. Germline assignment: CDR1 KGHDR and CDR2 SFDVKD.

The chain has TRBV3-1 (or the pseudogene TRBV3-2) and TRBJ1-4, with no clear D. The CDR3 runs to 16 residues. The germline gives CDR1 LGHDT, CDR2 YNNKEL (reference sequence). V was clipped by 0 bases and J by 4 bases, with 12 bases between them. This chain's CDR3 is CASSQEGRLDNEKLFF. The CDR3 nucleotides are TGTGCCAGCAGCCAAGAAGGCAGACTAGATAATGAAAAACTGTTTTTT.

The rearrangement links TRBV11-2 to TRBJ2-1, with D possibly being TRBD2 (6 bases). With 1 base removed from V and 10 bases from J, the gap between germline ends came to 17 bases. CDR1 and CDR2 (germline): SGHAT, FQNNGV. The CDR3 has 15 residues. The CDR3, as DNA: TGTGCCAGCAGCTTAGGAAGTGGGGGGTCGCGGGAGCAGTTCTTC. It translates to CASSLGSGGSREQFF.

The chain couples TRBV6-1 to TRBJ1-3; unclear D gene. The length of the CDR3 is 16 residues. Germline assignment: CDR1 MNHNS and CDR2 SASEGT. V gave up 1 base and J gave up 3 bases, with 13 bases separating them. Here the CDR3 DNA reads TGTGCCAGCAGTGAAGGTATTGGAGGTGGTGGAAACACCATATATTTT. This sequence encodes CASSEGIGGGGNTIYF.

The chain carries TRBV5-4 and TRBJ2-5; the match to TRBD1 covers 12 bases. With 4 bases clipped from V and 7 bases from J, the junction kept 14 bases outside the gene matches. Germline V lookup: CDR1 SGHNT, CDR2 YYREEE (reference sequence). This CDR3 has 17 residues. The CDR3 here is CASSPGQGATVGGTQYF. The CDR3 region has the DNA TGTGCCAGCAGCCCGGGACAGGGGGCGACAGTTGGAGGGACCCAGTACTTC. Based on the CDR3 plus reference TRBV5-4 and TRBJ2-5, the full variable domain is ETGVTQSPTHLIKTRGQQVTLRCSSQSGHNTVSWYQQALGQGPQFIFQYYREEENGRGNFPPRFSGLQFPNYSSELNVNALELDDSALYLCASSPGQGATVGGTQYFGPGTRLLVL.

This chain connects TRBV6-5 to TRBJ1-2, with D uncertain. This CDR3 is 11 amino acids long. The V end lost 7 bases, the J end lost 2 bases, and 5 bases lay between the germline ends. Germline CDR1 and CDR2: MNHEY and SVGAGI. The DNA for the CDR3 is TGTGCCAGCACAGAGAACTATGGCTACACCTTC. It is translated as CASTENYGYTF.

V usage is TRBV10-2 and J usage is TRBJ1-1; D not resolved. The CDR3 runs 12 residues. Germline CDR1 is WSHSY and CDR2 is SAAADI. The V and J ends lost 4 bases and 4 bases respectively, with 7 bases between them. CDR3 protein: CASSGYRTEAFF. CDR3 bases: TGCGCCAGCAGTGGTTATCGCACTGAAGCTTTCTTT.

This clone was found a few times. The rearrangement joins TRBV21-1 to TRBJ1-2; TRBD1 is taken as the D call from the table, unchecked against the DNA. TRBV21-1 constitutes a pseudogene. The CDR3 is 14 amino acids. The CDR3 coding sequence is TGTGCCAGCAGTCCGGGACAGGGGTGTAATGGCTACACCTTC. It specifies CASSPGQGCNGYTF.

V is TRBV7-3 and J is TRBJ2-2; D ambiguous. Germline-derived CDR1 and CDR2 are SGHTA and FQGTGA. The CDR3 length is 14 residues. Between the trimmed V and J ends, which lost 5 bases and 1 base, there was a span of 8 bases. The CDR3 coding sequence is TGTGCCAGCAGCCTACACGTGAACACCGGGGAGCTGTTTTTT. Its protein is CASSLHVNTGELFF. Using reference TRBV7-3 and TRBJ2-2 for the parts outside the CDR3, the full variable domain is GAGVSQTPSNKVTEKGKYVELRCDPISGHTALYWYRQSLGQGPEFLIYFQGTGAADDSGLPNDRFFAVRPEGSVSTLKIQRTERGDSAVYLCASSLHVNTGELFFGEGSRLTVL.

This sequence joins TRBV6-6 and TRBJ1-2; 9 bases are a match to TRBD1. The germline gives CDR1 MNHNY, CDR2 SVGAGI (reference sequence). The CDR3 is 14 amino acids. The trim removed 4 bases at V and 8 bases at J, leaving 8 bases unmatched. The CDR3: CASSSRTGALGYTF. CDR3 nucleotides: TGTGCCAGCAGTTCCCGGACAGGGGCTTTGGGCTACACCTTC.

The genes are TRBV5-1 and TRBJ1-1; tentative D call: TRBD1 (6 bases). Looked up from germline, CDR1 is SGHRS and CDR2 is YFSETQ. The CDR3 runs 15 residues. Trimming removed 4 bases from V and 3 bases from J, with 16 bases in between. CDR3 DNA sequence: TGCGCCAGCAGCCCCCAGGGGCCGGCGGACACTGAAGCTTTCTTT. The encoded protein is CASSPQGPADTEAFF.

This chain uses TRBV18 with TRBJ2-5; 8 bases agree with TRBD1. Germline V gene lookup returns CDR1 KGHSH and CDR2 LQKENI. After removal of 5 bases from V and 3 bases from J, the junction contained 2 bases not matched to a gene. This CDR3 spans 13 amino acids. The CDR3 sequence is CASSRQGKETQYF. The CDR3 DNA reads as TGTGCCAGCTCAAGACAGGGGAAAGAGACCCAGTACTTC. The full variable domain, its missing parts supplied by reference TRBV18 and TRBJ2-5, is NAGVMQNPRHLVRRRGQEARLRCSPMKGHSHVYWYRQLPEEGLKFMVYLQKENIIDESGMPKERFSAEFPKEGPSILRIQQVVRGDSAAYFCASSRQGKETQYFGPGTRLLVL.

This clone was found once. DNA of the CDR3: TGTGCCAGCGGGGACAAAGCGGACTCCTACGAGCAGTACTTC. It specifies CASGDKADSYEQYF. The rearrangement joins TRBV6-5 to TRBJ2-7, with D tentatively TRBD1 (6 bases). Trimming cost V 8 bases and J 0 bases, with 14 bases left between them. The CDR3 is 14 amino acids. From germline, CDR1 is MNHEY and CDR2 SVGAGI.

The gene calls are TRBV11-3 and TRBJ2-5; D gene uncertain. The CDR3 contains 15 residues. V was trimmed by 4 bases and J by 2 bases, leaving 14 bases between them. Per the germline V gene, CDR1 is SGHNT and CDR2 is YENEEA. The CDR3 sequence is CASSSSFSLQETQYF. The DNA for the CDR3 is TGTGCCAGCAGCTCCTCTTTTTCCCTTCAAGAGACCCAGTACTTC.

There are many counts of this clone. This chain joins TRBV4-1 and TRBJ1-1; D perhaps matches TRBD1 (5 bases). Germline lookup yields CDR1 MGHRA and CDR2 YSYEKL. CDR3 size: 15 residues. V dropped 0 bases and J dropped 6 bases, with 14 bases sitting between them. This CDR3 is CASSQDQRGLAEAFF. In DNA, the CDR3 is TGCGCCAGCAGCCAAGATCAAAGGGGATTAGCTGAAGCTTTCTTT.

The V gene is TRBV5-5, the J gene TRBJ2-3, with 8 bases lining up with TRBD1. V trimming: 4 bases; J trimming: 4 bases; junction bases outside the gene matches: 5. This CDR3 is built from 14 residues. The germline V gene encodes CDR1 SGHKS and CDR2 YYEKEE (reference sequence). The CDR3 region has the DNA TGTGCCAGCAGCCATGGACAGGGATCAGATACGCAGTATTTT. Its protein is CASSHGQGSDTQYF.

With respect to this clone: One end of the junction varies from germline; a read error may be responsible. V is TRBV18 and J is TRBJ1-2; maybe TRBD1 (5 bases). CDR3 length: 13 amino acids. The germline CDR1 and CDR2 sequences are KGHSH and LQKENI. Here the CDR3 reads CASSPRGTGGYTF. The CDR3 bases are TGTGCCAGCTCGCCACGGGGCACGGGAGGCTACACCTTC.